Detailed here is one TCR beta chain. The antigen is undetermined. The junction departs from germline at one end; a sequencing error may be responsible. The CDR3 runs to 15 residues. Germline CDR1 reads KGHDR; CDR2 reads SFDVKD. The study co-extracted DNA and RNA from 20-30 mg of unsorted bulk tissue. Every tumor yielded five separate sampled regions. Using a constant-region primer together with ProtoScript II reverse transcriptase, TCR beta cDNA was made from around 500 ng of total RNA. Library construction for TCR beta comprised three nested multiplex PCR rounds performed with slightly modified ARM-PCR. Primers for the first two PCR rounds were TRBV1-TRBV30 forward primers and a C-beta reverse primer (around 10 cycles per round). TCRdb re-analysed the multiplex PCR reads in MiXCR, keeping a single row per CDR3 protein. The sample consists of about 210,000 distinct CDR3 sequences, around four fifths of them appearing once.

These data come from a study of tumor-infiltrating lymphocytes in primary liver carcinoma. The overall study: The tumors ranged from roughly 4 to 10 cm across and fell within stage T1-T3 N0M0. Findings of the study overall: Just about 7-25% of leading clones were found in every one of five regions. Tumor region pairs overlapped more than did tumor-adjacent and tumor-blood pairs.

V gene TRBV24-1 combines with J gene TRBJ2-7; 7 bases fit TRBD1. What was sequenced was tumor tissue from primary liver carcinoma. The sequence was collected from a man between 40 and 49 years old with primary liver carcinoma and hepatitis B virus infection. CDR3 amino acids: CGTRWPGQWSYEQYF. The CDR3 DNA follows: TGTGGCACCAGGTGGCCGGGACAGTGGTCCTACGAGCAGTACTTC.